This T cell receptor beta chain stems from a study of CD8 T cells in ankylosing spondylitis. Regarding the study as a whole: It appeared that ankylosing spondylitis blood was characterized by a TCR beta motif of roughly 8 highly homologous variants. Within peripheral blood, clones linked to disease were CD8+ and relatively rare. Significantly higher representation of disease-linked clones was reported for matched ankylosing spondylitis synovial fluid.

Making the TCR beta libraries involved quantitative 5'-RACE with molecular barcodes. TCRdb redid the calling of the 5' RACE reads with MiXCR, one entry per CDR3 protein. Among a few hundred thousand distinct CDR3 sequences, around 22% were seen once, and the ten largest hold roughly 16%. Looked up from germline, CDR1 is SQVTM and CDR2 is ANQGSEA. Trimming at V came to 4 bases and at J to 3 bases, leaving 4 bases not matched to a gene. There are 15 residues in the CDR3. Comment on this clonotype: Its antigen is undetermined.

This TCR derives from a male donor with ankylosing spondylitis. The sequencing sample was made of blood, either unsorted or a sorted T cell fraction (not recorded which). The genes are TRBV29-1 and TRBJ2-2, with 11 nucleotides matching TRBD2. CDR3 in amino acids: CSVVLAGGYTGELFF. In nucleotides, the CDR3 is TGCAGCGTTGTCCTAGCGGGAGGATACACCGGGGAGCTGTTTTTT.